These 30 T cell receptor beta chains originate from one sample sequenced in a study of blood T cell repertoires in COVID-19. Measured with immunoSEQ multiplex PCR; TCRdb has only the in-frame clones, and not every one. The repertoire consists of 150,000 to 200,000 clones, with roughly 87% occurring once and the leading ten covering 7.8%. The sample comprised peripheral blood. All receptors derive from a woman aged 55 to 70 with COVID-19, enrolled during active disease.

The chain couples TRBV7-9 to TRBJ1-5; TRBD1 matches 8 bases. Germline V gives CDR1 SEHNR, CDR2 FQNEAQ (reference sequence). Losses at the gene ends were 0 bases for V and 7 bases for J; bases not matched to a gene: 14. The CDR3 is made up of 18 amino acids. CDR3 in amino acids: CASSLAFLTGGHEQPQHF. The CDR3 region has the DNA TGTGCCAGCAGCTTAGCCTTCCTTACAGGGGGTCATGAGCAGCCCCAGCATTTT.

The chain joins TRBV9 to TRBJ1-6; the match to TRBD1 covers 7 bases. CDR3 length: 14 residues. Germline CDR1 SGDLS, CDR2 YYNGEE. V gave up 0 bases and J gave up 10 bases; unmatched junction bases: 4. The CDR3 bases are TGTGCCAGCAGCGTAGAAGGGGGCGGGTCACCCCTCCACTTT. It specifies CASSVEGGGSPLHF.

The rearrangement uses TRBV5-4 and TRBJ1-2, with 7 bases fitting TRBD1. V was clipped by 2 bases and J by 0 bases; unmatched bases: 4. Germline CDR1 is SGHNT and CDR2 is YYREEE (reference sequence). The CDR3 loop spans 15 amino acids. CDR3 sequence (DNA): TGTGCCAGCAGCTTCGGGACAGCCTCTAACTATGGCTACACCTTC. This gives the protein CASSFGTASNYGYTF.

This sequence joins TRBV5-1 and TRBJ2-7, with TRBD1 matching 10 bases. This CDR3 region has 14 residues. V was pared by 4 bases and J by 5 bases, with 6 bases of the junction left unmatched. CDR1 is SGHRS, CDR2 YFSETQ, per germline. The chain's CDR3 is CASSPTGTGDEQYF. The CDR3 DNA reads as TGCGCCAGCAGCCCGACCGGGACAGGGGACGAGCAGTACTTC.

This chain links TRBV7-9 with TRBJ2-1; D uncertain. CDR1 is SEHNR, CDR2 FQNEAQ, per germline (reference sequence). This CDR3 has 14 amino acids. Deletions cut 6 bases from V and 8 bases from J, with 17 bases between. The CDR3 protein is CASRGKNSNYEQFF. CDR3 nucleotide sequence: TGTGCCAGCAGGGGTAAAAACAGTAACTATGAGCAGTTCTTC.

The chain employs TRBV19 and TRBJ2-7, with a possible D match to TRBD2 (6 bases). With 5 bases removed from V and 4 bases from J, the gap between germline ends came to 12 bases. Germline V gives CDR1 LNHDA, CDR2 SQIVND (reference sequence). The CDR3 has 13 residues. CDR3 sequence reads: CASSPKGGYEQYF. The CDR3 DNA follows: TGTGCCAGTAGTCCAAAGGGAGGTTACGAGCAGTACTTC.

This sequence joins TRBV7-2 and TRBJ1-2; no firm D call. The CDR3 length is 15 residues. V lost 5 bases, J lost 0 bases, and 13 bases lay in between. CDR1 and CDR2 (germline): SGHTA, FQGNSA. This chain's CDR3 is CASSARGGPNYGYTF. The CDR3 bases are TGTGCCAGCAGCGCTCGTGGAGGACCTAACTATGGCTACACCTTC.

The V gene is TRBV18, the J gene TRBJ1-1, with 10 bases aligning to TRBD1. There are 17 residues in the CDR3. CDR1 and CDR2 from the germline V gene are KGHSH and LQKENI. V trimming: 1 base; J trimming: 5 bases; junction bases outside the gene matches: 10. The CDR3 is CASSPRDRGTSSTEAFF. CDR3 bases: TGTGCCAGCTCACCACGGGACAGGGGAACGTCCTCTACTGAAGCTTTCTTT.

This chain connects TRBV9 to TRBJ1-4; D ambiguous. Germline CDR1 and CDR2: SGDLS and YYNGEE. The V end was cut by 2 bases, the J end by 7 bases, with 9 bases between. This CDR3 is built from 13 residues. The CDR3 region is CASSVRGGEKLFF. The CDR3, as DNA: TGTGCCAGCAGCGTCAGAGGCGGTGAAAAACTGTTTTTT.

The rearrangement uses TRBV16 and TRBJ2-5, with a possible D match to TRBD2 (6 bases). The germline V and J ends were trimmed by 4 bases and 3 bases, with 12 bases remaining between them. The CDR3 length is 14 residues. Germline CDR1 is KGHSY and CDR2 is FQNENV. The CDR3 region has the DNA TGTGCCAGCAGCCGGGCGGGAACTGAAGAGACCCAGTACTTC. Translation gives CASSRAGTEETQYF.

The chain couples TRBV4-1 to TRBJ1-4; D unclear. Germline CDR1 reads MGHRA; CDR2 reads YSYEKL. The CDR3 totals 17 residues. Trimming took 0 bases from V and 0 from J, leaving 11 bases between them. The CDR3 region is CASSQDPPGATNEKLFF. As DNA, the CDR3 is TGCGCCAGCAGCCAAGATCCCCCCGGTGCAACTAATGAAAAACTGTTTTTT.

The sample holds one count of this clone. V is TRBV5-1 and J is TRBJ1-2; 9 bases align to TRBD1. This CDR3 spans 13 amino acids. Germline V gene sequence: CDR1 SGHRS, CDR2 YFSETQ. Losses at the gene ends were 2 bases for V and 8 bases for J; bases not matched to a gene: 4. CDR3 protein: CASSLQGAGGYTF. DNA of the CDR3: TGCGCCAGCAGCTTACAGGGGGCTGGCGGCTACACCTTC.

The sample holds one count of this clone. The chain carries TRBV7-6 and TRBJ1-5; D is uncertain. The germline V gene has CDR1 SGHVS and CDR2 FNYEAQ. Trimming cost V 5 bases and J 4 bases, with 9 bases left between them. This CDR3 is 13 amino acids long. The CDR3 loop reads CASSQSSNQPQHF. The CDR3 bases are TGTGCCAGCAGCCAGTCTTCTAATCAGCCCCAGCATTTT. Together with reference TRBV7-6 and TRBJ1-5, the CDR3 gives the full variable domain: GAGVSQSPRYKVTKRGQDVALRCDPISGHVSLYWYRQALGQGPEFLTYFNYEAQQDKSGLPNDRFSAERPEGSISTLTIQRTEQRDSAMYRCASSQSSNQPQHFGDGTRLSIL.

The chain uses TRBV4-2 and TRBJ2-1, with D possibly TRBD2 on 5 matching bases. Germline-derived CDR1 and CDR2 are LGHNA and YNFKEQ. This CDR3 region has 14 residues. The germline V and J ends were trimmed by 0 bases and 5 bases, with 8 bases remaining between them. Here the CDR3 reads CASSQDGMNNEQFF. Written as DNA, the CDR3 is TGTGCCAGCAGCCAAGACGGGATGAACAATGAGCAGTTCTTC.

The chain uses TRBV10-3 and TRBJ2-3; the match to TRBD2 covers 9 bases. J was trimmed by 2 bases and V by 6 bases; bases with no gene match: 9. Germline CDR1 and CDR2: ENHRY and SYGVKD. The CDR3 is 16 amino acids. The CDR3 reads CAISAPAGGTTDTQYF. The CDR3 DNA is TGTGCCATCAGCGCCCCTGCGGGGGGGACCACAGATACGCAGTATTTT.

The chain recombines TRBV4-1 with TRBJ1-5; 9 bases match TRBD1. The CDR3 runs 16 residues. Losses at the gene ends were 0 bases for V and 5 bases for J; bases not matched to a gene: 5. Per the germline V gene, CDR1 is MGHRA and CDR2 is YSYEKL. The CDR3 spells CASSQDVGQGYQPQHF. The CDR3 DNA reads TGCGCCAGCAGCCAAGATGTGGGACAGGGATATCAGCCCCAGCATTTT.

This clone was seen a handful of times. The rearrangement links TRBV10-3 to TRBJ1-4, with TRBD1 as a possible D gene (5 bases). The CDR3 loop spans 16 amino acids. V was pared by 3 bases and J by 4 bases, with 15 bases between. Germline V gene sequence: CDR1 ENHRY, CDR2 SYGVKD. In DNA, the CDR3 is TGTGCCATCAGTGAAGGCAGGGAAGGGAATAATGAAAAACTGTTTTTT. Translation: CAISEGREGNNEKLFF.

The chain is built from TRBV6-2 or TRBV6-3 and TRBJ1-6; TRBD1 matches 9 bases. The CDR3 has 16 amino acids. V shed 6 bases, J shed 13 bases, and the junction held 16 bases outside the gene matches. Germline V lookup: CDR1 MNHEY, CDR2 SVGEGT. CDR3 DNA sequence: TGTGCCAGCAGCCCTTTTGCGGGACAGGGCTTTGTTCCCCTCCACTTT. Amino acid sequence: CASSPFAGQGFVPLHF.

J is TRBJ1-2 and V is TRBV5-1; TRBD1 aligns across 7 bases. Germline V CDR1 and CDR2: SGHRS, YFSETQ. V was clipped by 2 bases and J by 3 bases; unmatched bases: 7. This CDR3 contains 15 residues. As DNA, the CDR3 is TGCGCCAGCAGCTTCTCTGACAGGGTTGACTATGGCTACACCTTC. It is translated as CASSFSDRVDYGYTF.

The chain carries TRBV27 and TRBJ2-7, with D tentatively TRBD1 (5 bases). Germline lookup yields CDR1 MNHEY and CDR2 SMNVEV (reference sequence). The V end was cut by 1 base, the J end by 5 bases, with 27 bases between. This CDR3 has 19 residues. CDR3: CASSLYGRAGLSVGHEQYF. The CDR3, as DNA: TGTGCCAGCAGTTTATACGGCCGGGCAGGGTTAAGTGTCGGTCACGAGCAGTACTTC.

The chain combines TRBV7-2 with TRBJ1-1, with D hard to call. The V gene lost 7 bases and the J gene lost 2 bases, with 11 bases spanning the gap. CDR1 is SGHTA and CDR2 is FQGNSA in the germline V gene. The CDR3 is made up of 13 amino acids. Here the CDR3 DNA reads TGTGCCAGCACCTATTACAGCAACACTGAAGCTTTCTTT. Its translation is CASTYYSNTEAFF.

This chain joins TRBV7-2 and TRBJ2-1; 7 bases match TRBD2. This CDR3 comprises 14 residues. The V and J ends lost 3 bases and 4 bases, in that order; junction bases with no gene match: 3. From germline, CDR1 is SGHTA and CDR2 FQGNSA. CDR3 sequence reads: CASSFEREYNEQFF. DNA of the CDR3: TGTGCCAGCAGCTTCGAGCGGGAATACAATGAGCAGTTCTTC.

V usage is TRBV4-2 and J usage is TRBJ2-4; TRBD2 agrees at 13 bases. The junction had 8 bases not matched to a gene; V was cut back by 3 bases and J by 15 bases. Germline-derived CDR1 and CDR2 are LGHNA and YNFKEQ. The CDR3 runs to 14 residues. The CDR3 loop reads CASSHGLAGEMGYF. CDR3 sequence (DNA): TGTGCCAGCAGCCACGGACTAGCGGGAGAGATGGGGTACTTC.

The chain has TRBV6-5 and TRBJ2-1, with D uncertain. Germline V gene lookup returns CDR1 MNHEY and CDR2 SVGAGI. Trimming pared 7 bases from V and 3 bases from J, leaving 16 bases between. The CDR3 spans 15 residues. This CDR3 reads CASNLRPSGYNEQFF. CDR3 sequence (DNA): TGTGCCAGCAACCTAAGGCCCTCAGGCTACAATGAGCAGTTCTTC.

This clone showed up just once. This chain links TRBV15 with TRBJ2-1, with 10 bases that match TRBD2. The V segment lost 1 base and the J segment 6 bases; nucleotides outside the gene matches: 6. The germline V gene encodes CDR1 LNHNV and CDR2 YYDKDF (reference sequence). The CDR3 length is 16 residues. The CDR3 bases are TGTGCCACCAGCAGAGGGGGACTAGCGTGGGGCAATGAGCAGTTCTTC. Its translation is CATSRGGLAWGNEQFF.

This chain connects TRBV7-8 to TRBJ2-2; no firm D call. CDR3 length: 14 amino acids. From germline, CDR1 is SGHVS and CDR2 FQNEAQ. The V end was cut by 5 bases, the J end by 4 bases, with 11 bases between. The CDR3 reads CASSPLSVTGELFF. CDR3 nucleotide sequence: TGTGCCAGCAGCCCTCTAAGCGTCACCGGGGAGCTGTTTTTT.

This CDR3 reads CASSPELSQETQYF. The CDR3 coding sequence is TGTGCCAGCAGTCCCGAACTGTCCCAAGAGACCCAGTACTTC. The J gene is TRBJ2-5, the V gene TRBV27, with unresolved D. The V end lost 5 bases, the J end lost 1 base, and 11 bases lay between the germline ends. Germline V gene lookup returns CDR1 MNHEY and CDR2 SMNVEV (reference sequence). CDR3 size: 14 residues.

The genes are TRBV7-2 and TRBJ1-5; D ambiguous. V was trimmed by 2 bases and J by 3 bases, leaving 5 bases between them. The CDR3 length is 13 residues. CDR1 and CDR2 from the germline V gene are SGHTA and FQGNSA. CDR3 residues: CASSLRYNQPQHF. CDR3 coding DNA: TGTGCCAGCAGCTTACGGTACAATCAGCCCCAGCATTTT.

This CDR3 reads CASSWGPPSGYTF. The CDR3 DNA sequence: TGTGCCAGCAGTTGGGGGCCTCCCAGTGGCTACACCTTC. The chain uses TRBV28 and TRBJ1-2; possible D gene TRBD1, 6 bases. This CDR3 is built from 13 residues. Germline lookup yields CDR1 MDHEN and CDR2 SYDVKM. Trimming shortened V by 4 bases and J by 7 bases, and 13 bases separated the two germline ends.

Written as DNA, the CDR3 is TGTGCCAGCAGCTTAGGCCCAGGGGGCAAGAAAGATACGCAGTATTTT. As protein: CASSLGPGGKKDTQYF. V is TRBV7-6 and J is TRBJ2-3; 8 positions match TRBD1. This CDR3 region has 16 residues. Germline V gene data show CDR1 as SGHVS and CDR2 as FNYEAQ. Unmatched junction bases numbered 8, after V lost 1 base and J lost 5 bases.